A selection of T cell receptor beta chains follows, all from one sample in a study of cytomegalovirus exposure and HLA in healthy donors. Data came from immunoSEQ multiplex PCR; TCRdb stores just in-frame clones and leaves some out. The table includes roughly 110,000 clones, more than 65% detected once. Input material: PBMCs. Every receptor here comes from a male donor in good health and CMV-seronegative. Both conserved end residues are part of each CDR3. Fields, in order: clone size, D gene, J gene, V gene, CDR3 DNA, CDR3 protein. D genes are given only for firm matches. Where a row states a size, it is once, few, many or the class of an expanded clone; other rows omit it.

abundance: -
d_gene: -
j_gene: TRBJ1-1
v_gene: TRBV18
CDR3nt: TGTGCCAGCTCCCAACGACAGCTTTTGAACACTGAAGCTTTCTTT
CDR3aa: CASSQRQLLNTEAFF

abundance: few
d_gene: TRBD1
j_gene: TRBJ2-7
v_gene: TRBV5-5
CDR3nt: TGTGCCAGCAGCCTGACAGGGACAGGGTACGAGCAGTACTTC
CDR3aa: CASSLTGTGYEQYF

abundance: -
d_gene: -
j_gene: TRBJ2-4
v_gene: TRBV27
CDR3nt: TGTGCCAGCAGTTTAGGGAGCGCCCTTATTCAGTACTTC
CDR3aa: CASSLGSALIQYF

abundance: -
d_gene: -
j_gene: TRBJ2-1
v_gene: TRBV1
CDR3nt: TGCACCAGCAGCCATAGCGGGATGTCCTACAATGAGCAGTTCTTC
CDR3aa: CTSSHSGMSYNEQFF

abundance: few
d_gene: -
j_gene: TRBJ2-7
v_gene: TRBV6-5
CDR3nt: TGTGCCAGCAGTTACCGGGGGTCTGGCTCCTACGAGCAGTACTTC
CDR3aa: CASSYRGSGSYEQYF

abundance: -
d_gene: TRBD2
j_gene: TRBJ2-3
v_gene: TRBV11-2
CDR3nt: TGTGCCAGCAGCTTAGTTTCCGGGAGGGTAGATACGCAGTATTTT
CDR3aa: CASSLVSGRVDTQYF

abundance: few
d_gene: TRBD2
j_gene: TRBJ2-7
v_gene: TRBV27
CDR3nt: TGTGCCAGCAGGACCGCTAGCGGGAGGGACTACGAGCAGTACTTC
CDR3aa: CASRTASGRDYEQYF

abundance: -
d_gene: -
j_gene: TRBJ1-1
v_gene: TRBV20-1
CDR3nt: TGCAGTGCTAGCGGAGACACTGAAGCTTTCTTT
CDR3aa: CSASGDTEAFF

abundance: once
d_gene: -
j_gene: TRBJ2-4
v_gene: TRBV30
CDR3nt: TGTGCCTGGAGTGCCGGAGCAGCCAAAAACATTCAGTACTTC
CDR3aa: CAWSAGAAKNIQYF

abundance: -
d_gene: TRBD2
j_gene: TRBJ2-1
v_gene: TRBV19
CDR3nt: TGTGCCAGTAGCCGGGGACTAGCGGGAGGGGATGAGCAGTTCTTC
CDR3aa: CASSRGLAGGDEQFF

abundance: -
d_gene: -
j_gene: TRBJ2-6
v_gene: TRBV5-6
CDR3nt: TGTGCCAGCAGCTGGCGGGGATCTGGGGCCAACGTCCTGACTTTC
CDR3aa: CASSWRGSGANVLTF

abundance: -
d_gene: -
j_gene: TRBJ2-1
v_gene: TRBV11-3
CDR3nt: TGTGCCAGCACCTTGAGCAATAATGAGCAGTTCTTC
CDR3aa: CASTLSNNEQFF

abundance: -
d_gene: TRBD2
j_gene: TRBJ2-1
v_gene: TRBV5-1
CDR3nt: TGCGCCAGCAGCTTGGCCTGGGGGAGGGCCTGGAATGAGCAGTTCTTC
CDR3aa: CASSLAWGRAWNEQFF

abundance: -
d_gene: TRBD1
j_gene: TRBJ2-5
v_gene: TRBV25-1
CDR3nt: TGTGCCAGCAGTGAAGGGACAGGGGCGGGTGAGACCCAGTACTTC
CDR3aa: CASSEGTGAGETQYF

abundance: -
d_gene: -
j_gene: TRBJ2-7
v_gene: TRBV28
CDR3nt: TGTGCCAGCAGTTCCGATGGAGCTCCGGCCGAGCAGTACTTC
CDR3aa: CASSSDGAPAEQYF

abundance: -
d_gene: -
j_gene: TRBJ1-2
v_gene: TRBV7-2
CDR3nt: TGTGCCAGCAGCTTAGTAGGGGCTGGCTACACCTTC
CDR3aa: CASSLVGAGYTF

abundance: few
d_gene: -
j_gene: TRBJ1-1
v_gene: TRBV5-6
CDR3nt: TGTGCCAGCAGCTTGGGAAGCATGAACACTGAAGCTTTCTTT
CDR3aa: CASSLGSMNTEAFF

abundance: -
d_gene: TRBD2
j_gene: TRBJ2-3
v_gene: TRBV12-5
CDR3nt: TGTGCTAGTGGTTCCTTAGCGGGAGGGGCGGATACGCAGTATTTT
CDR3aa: CASGSLAGGADTQYF

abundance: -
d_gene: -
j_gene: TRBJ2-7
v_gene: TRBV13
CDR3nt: TGTGCCAGCAGCTTAGGCCTGACTAGCGGCAGGGGGCTATACGAGCAGTACTTC
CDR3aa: CASSLGLTSGRGLYEQYF

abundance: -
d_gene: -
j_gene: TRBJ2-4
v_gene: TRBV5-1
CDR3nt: TGCGCCAGCAGCCAAACTCAGGGGACACTAGCCAAAAACATTCAGTACTTC
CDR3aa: CASSQTQGTLAKNIQYF

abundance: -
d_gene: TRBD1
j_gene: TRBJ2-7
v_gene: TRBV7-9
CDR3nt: TGTGCCAGCAGCTTAAAGCAGGGGGCGGCCTACGAGCAGTACTTC
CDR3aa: CASSLKQGAAYEQYF

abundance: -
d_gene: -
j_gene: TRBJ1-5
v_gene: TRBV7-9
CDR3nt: TGTGCCAGCAGCATGGGACTTCGGCCCCAGCATTTT
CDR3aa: CASSMGLRPQHF

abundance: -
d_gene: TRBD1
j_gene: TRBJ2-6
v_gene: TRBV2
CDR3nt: TGTGCCAGCTTCGGTTTCCGGGGACAGCCATCTGGGGCCAACGTCCTGACTTTC
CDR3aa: CASFGFRGQPSGANVLTF

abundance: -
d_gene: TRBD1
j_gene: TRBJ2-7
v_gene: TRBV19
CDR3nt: TGTGCCACTGGGAACAGGGGAGTCTACGAGCAGTACTTC
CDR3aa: CATGNRGVYEQYF

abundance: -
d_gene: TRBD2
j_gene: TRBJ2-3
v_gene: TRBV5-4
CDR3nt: TGTGCCAGCAGCTGGGAGGCGGGAGGGCCAGGGACGCAGTATTTT
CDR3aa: CASSWEAGGPGTQYF

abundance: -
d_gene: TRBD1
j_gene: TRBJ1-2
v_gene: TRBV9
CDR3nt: TGTGCCAGCAGCGTGGGACAGGGGGCCTTATATGGCTACACCTTC
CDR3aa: CASSVGQGALYGYTF

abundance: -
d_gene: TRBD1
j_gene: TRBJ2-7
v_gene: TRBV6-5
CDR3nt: TGTGCCAGCAAAGATTCCGGGACAGGGGATTTGGAGCAGTACTTC
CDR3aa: CASKDSGTGDLEQYF